This entry lists 16 T cell receptor beta chains sequenced from one sample in a study of blood T cell repertoires in COVID-19. Measured with immunoSEQ multiplex PCR; TCRdb has only the in-frame clones, and not every one. The sample shows about 76,000 clones, 80% to 90% of them seen only once. The sequencing sample was made of peripheral blood. The receptors shown here come from a man aged 45-65 years with active COVID-19.

The gene calls are TRBV6-5 and TRBJ1-1, with a tentative D call TRBD1 (6 bases). The CDR3 has 11 amino acids. The V gene lost 10 bases and the J gene lost 5 bases, with 11 bases spanning the gap. CDR1 MNHEY and CDR2 SVGAGI come from the germline V gene. The CDR3 region has the DNA TGTGCCAACTTACAGGGAACTGAAGCTTTCTTT. This encodes CANLQGTEAFF.

The chain links TRBV5-1 to TRBJ1-1; D possibly corresponds to TRBD1 (5 bases). Germline V gene data show CDR1 as SGHRS and CDR2 as YFSETQ. V lost 4 bases, J lost 3 bases, and 13 bases lay in between. The CDR3 loop spans 14 amino acids. CDR3: CASSLQVQDTEAFF. The CDR3, as DNA: TGCGCCAGCAGCCTACAGGTCCAGGACACTGAAGCTTTCTTT. Full variable domain (rest looked up from reference TRBV5-1 and TRBJ1-1): KAGVTQTPRYLIKTRGQQVTLSCSPISGHRSVSWYQQTPGQGLQFLFEYFSETQRNKGNFPGRFSGRQFSNSRSEMNVSTLELGDSALYLCASSLQVQDTEAFFGQGTRLTVV.

This chain uses TRBV15 with TRBJ2-5; D perhaps matches TRBD2 (5 bases). Trimming removed 5 bases from V and 1 base from J, with 14 bases in between. CDR1 is LNHNV, CDR2 YYDKDF, per germline (reference sequence). The CDR3 consists of 15 residues. DNA for the CDR3: TGTGCCACCAGCGGGTCGGACGGGGTCCAAGAGACCCAGTACTTC. This translates into CATSGSDGVQETQYF.

This clone was counted a single time. The chain is built from TRBV7-9 and TRBJ2-2; 9 bases fit TRBD2. Losses at the gene ends were 10 bases for V and 1 base for J; bases not matched to a gene: 4. The CDR3 sequence is 14 residues long. CDR1 SEHNR and CDR2 FQNEAQ come from the germline V gene (reference sequence). As DNA, the CDR3 is TGTGCCACCCCGACTAGCGGGAACACCGGGGAGCTGTTTTTT. As protein: CATPTSGNTGELFF.

V gene TRBV6-5 combines with J gene TRBJ2-5; no clear D. V lost 0 bases and J 2 bases, leaving 10 bases between the germline ends. CDR1 and CDR2 from the germline V gene are MNHEY and SVGAGI. CDR3 size: 15 residues. CDR3 in DNA: TGTGCCAGCAGTTACTCGCGTGGCGGTCAAGAGACCCAGTACTTC. It is translated as CASSYSRGGQETQYF.

Here the CDR3 DNA reads TGCGCCAGCAGCCAAGAGGGGGGGGAACAGACCCAGTACTTC. Its protein is CASSQEGGEQTQYF. This rearrangement joins TRBV4-3 to TRBJ2-5; 7 nucleotides match TRBD2. The CDR3 is 14 amino acids. CDR1 and CDR2 from the germline V gene are LGHNA and YSLEER. The trim removed 0 bases at V and 6 bases at J, leaving 4 bases unmatched.

The chain links TRBV11-2 to TRBJ1-1; D is uncertain. This CDR3 is 14 amino acids long. Per the germline V gene, CDR1 is SGHAT and CDR2 is FQNNGV. V was clipped by 0 bases and J by 7 bases, with 12 bases between them. This CDR3 reads CASSLDRWSLEAFF. As DNA, the CDR3 is TGTGCCAGCAGCTTAGACCGTTGGAGCCTTGAAGCTTTCTTT.

The chain recombines TRBV6-2 or TRBV6-3 with TRBJ2-7; the match to TRBD1 covers 7 bases. The germline V gene encodes CDR1 MNHEY and CDR2 SVGEGT. The CDR3 loop spans 18 amino acids. V lost 3 bases to trimming and J lost 3 bases; unmatched junction nucleotides: 17. The chain's CDR3 is CASSYRGTVSSNGYEQYF. CDR3 coding DNA: TGTGCCAGCAGTTATCGTGGGACAGTGAGCTCTAATGGCTACGAGCAGTACTTC.

The gene calls are TRBV6-5 and TRBJ1-2, with 8 positions matching TRBD1. Germline assignment: CDR1 MNHEY and CDR2 SVGAGI. V trimming: 7 bases; J trimming: 1 base; junction bases outside the gene matches: 8. This CDR3 contains 15 residues. This CDR3 is CASTLGTGVNYGYTF. DNA of the CDR3: TGTGCCAGCACCCTCGGGACAGGCGTTAACTATGGCTACACCTTC.

The rearrangement joins TRBV5-4 to TRBJ2-7; D might be TRBD1 (6 bases). This CDR3 has 11 amino acids. CDR1 and CDR2 from the germline V gene are SGHNT and YYREEE (reference sequence). Trimming removed 5 bases at V and 9 bases at J, with 12 bases between. CDR3 region: CASRERGRQYF. CDR3 nucleotide sequence: TGTGCCAGCAGAGAGAGGGGGAGGCAGTACTTC.

The sample holds one count of this clone. This chain's CDR3 is CASSPSGANTGELFF. For the CDR3, the DNA is TGCGCCAGCAGCCCTAGCGGAGCGAACACCGGGGAGCTGTTTTTT. This chain connects TRBV5-1 to TRBJ2-2; 7 bases align to TRBD2. Germline CDR1 is SGHRS and CDR2 is YFSETQ. This CDR3 is built from 15 residues. V dropped 4 bases and J dropped 0; count of bases not matched to a gene: 3.

With regard to this clone: The sample contains more than one DNA sequence encoding this CDR3. V gene TRBV5-1 combines with J gene TRBJ1-3, with TRBD1 identical over 8 bases. Germline values: CDR1 SGHRS, CDR2 YFSETQ. Losses at the gene ends were 0 bases for V and 4 bases for J; bases not matched to a gene: 0. The length of the CDR3 is 14 residues. The CDR3 spells CASSLDRGGNTIYF. For the CDR3, the DNA is TGCGCCAGCAGCTTGGACAGGGGGGGAAACACCATATATTTT.

The rearrangement links TRBV30 to TRBJ1-1; a possible D gene is TRBD1 (5 bases). The germline V gene encodes CDR1 GTSNPN and CDR2 SVGIG (reference sequence). This CDR3 has 14 residues. V gave up 0 bases and J gave up 1 base, with 9 bases separating them. The CDR3 DNA sequence: TGTGCCTGGAGTGTAGGGCAGGGGAACACTGAAGCTTTCTTT. It yields the protein CAWSVGQGNTEAFF.

The chain links TRBV10-3 to TRBJ1-3; D remains unclear. CDR1 and CDR2 (germline): ENHRY, SYGVKD. The CDR3 totals 14 residues. Trimming stripped 4 bases from V and 1 base from J, with 8 bases between. CDR3 amino acids: CAISASGSGNTIYF. CDR3 coding DNA: TGTGCCATCAGTGCGAGTGGTTCTGGAAACACCATATATTTT.

This sequence joins TRBV25-1 and TRBJ1-4; D remains unclear. Germline assignment: CDR1 MGHDK and CDR2 SYGVNS. Trimming cost V 3 bases and J 8 bases, with 13 bases left between them. The CDR3 loop spans 14 amino acids. The DNA of the CDR3 is TGTGCCAGCAGTGATAGGGCCCGCGGGGAAAAACTGTTTTTT. The encoded protein is CASSDRARGEKLFF.

This chain connects TRBV5-4 to TRBJ2-5, with 13 bases matching TRBD2. CDR1 is SGHNT, CDR2 YYREEE, per germline (reference sequence). The CDR3 has 17 amino acids. The junction had 8 bases not matched to a gene; V was cut back by 4 bases and J by 2 bases. The CDR3 spells CASSPGGLAGSQETQYF. The CDR3 DNA reads as TGTGCCAGCAGCCCCGGGGGACTAGCGGGATCTCAAGAGACCCAGTACTTC.